The 30 T cell receptor beta chains presented below share a single source sample, sequenced in a study of T cells in Graves' hyperthyroidism and ophthalmopathy. Amplified TCR beta CDR3 regions came from RNA transcripts. RT-PCR in the first round (using the HTBI primer set) targeted the TCR CDR3. TCRdb reprocessed the multiplex PCR reads via MiXCR and lists one record per CDR3 protein. The sample contains roughly 740,000 distinct CDR3 sequences, around 17% of which appear only once. The sample was blood. These TCRs come from a man in his late teens or twenties with Graves' hyperthyroidism.

V is TRBV24-1 and J is TRBJ1-4; no definite D call. This CDR3 spans 13 amino acids. Deletions cut 3 bases from V and 11 bases from J, with 12 bases between. Germline CDR1 reads KGHDR; CDR2 reads SFDVKD. For the CDR3, the DNA is TGTGCCACCAGTGATGCTCGCGTCTCCAAACTGTTTTTT. It is translated as CATSDARVSKLFF.

This clonotype was recorded a few times. The gene calls are TRBV24-1 and TRBJ2-7; D is possibly TRBD1 (7 bases). The CDR3 totals 13 residues. V lost 6 bases and J 5 bases, leaving 13 bases between the germline ends. Germline CDR1 is KGHDR and CDR2 is SFDVKD. In DNA form, the CDR3 reads TGTGCCACCAGTCGACAGGGAGGCAACGAGCAGTACTTC. The encoded protein is CATSRQGGNEQYF.

This chain connects TRBV18 to TRBJ1-1; TRBD1 matches at 8 bases. Unmatched junction bases numbered 3, after V lost 3 bases and J lost 0 bases. Germline loops: CDR1 KGHSH, CDR2 LQKENI. CDR3 length equals 15 residues. The DNA for the CDR3 is TGTGCCAGCTCACCGGGGGGACAGGTGAACACTGAAGCTTTCTTT. Translation: CASSPGGQVNTEAFF. Full variable domain (rest looked up from reference TRBV18 and TRBJ1-1): NAGVMQNPRHLVRRRGQEARLRCSPMKGHSHVYWYRQLPEEGLKFMVYLQKENIIDESGMPKERFSAEFPKEGPSILRIQQVVRGDSAAYFCASSPGGQVNTEAFFGQGTRLTVV.

This chain uses TRBV15 with TRBJ1-6; TRBD1 matches 7 bases. V lost 4 bases and J lost 6; bases outside the gene matches: 6. This CDR3 spans 15 amino acids. Germline lookup yields CDR1 LNHNV and CDR2 YYDKDF (reference sequence). Written as DNA, the CDR3 is TGTGCCACCAGCACCTACAGGGGAGGTAATTCACCCCTCCACTTT. Amino acid sequence: CATSTYRGGNSPLHF.

The rearrangement uses TRBV14 and TRBJ2-3, with D possibly being TRBD2 (6 bases). CDR3 length: 14 residues. The V gene's germline CDR1 is SGHDN and CDR2 FVKESK. V lost 2 bases and J lost 2, with 8 bases in between. CDR3 protein: CASSQREYTDTQYF. The CDR3 DNA reads as TGTGCCAGCAGCCAACGGGAGTACACAGATACGCAGTATTTT.

The genes are TRBV7-2 and TRBJ2-3; D is ambiguous. Germline values: CDR1 SGHTA, CDR2 FQGNSA. The CDR3 has 14 amino acids. Trimming shortened V by 2 bases and J by 0 bases, and 6 bases separated the two germline ends. The CDR3 nucleotides are TGTGCCAGCAGCTTAAGAAAAAGCACAGATACGCAGTATTTT. Protein sequence: CASSLRKSTDTQYF.

This clonotype was observed many times. The chain couples TRBV5-5 to TRBJ2-2; the match to TRBD2 covers 13 bases. V was pared by 4 bases and J by 5 bases, with 11 bases of the junction left unmatched. Germline values: CDR1 SGHKS, CDR2 YYEKEE (reference sequence). The CDR3 loop spans 18 amino acids. The CDR3 here is CASSLLAGGPSVTGELFF. As DNA, the CDR3 is TGTGCCAGCAGCCTACTAGCGGGAGGGCCTTCTGTAACCGGGGAGCTGTTTTTT.

At least ten counts were recorded for this clonotype. V gene TRBV2 combines with J gene TRBJ1-2; 8 nucleotides align to TRBD1. The J segment lost 4 bases and the V segment lost 8 bases, leaving 15 bases of the junction unmatched. Germline CDR1 and CDR2: SNHLY and FYNNEI. The CDR3 has 16 amino acids. CDR3: CASQSAQGAFAYGYTF. The DNA of the CDR3 is TGTGCCAGCCAGAGTGCGCAGGGGGCCTTTGCCTATGGCTACACCTTC.

In this sample, this clonotype turned up a few times. Relative to the germline gene, one junction end is altered; a read error may explain this. The rearrangement uses TRBV7-9 and TRBJ2-7, with 8 bases identical to TRBD1. The CDR3 length is 15 residues. Looked up from germline, CDR1 is SEHNR and CDR2 is FQNEAQ (reference sequence). The DNA of the CDR3 is TGTGCCAGCAGCTTTGATCCCAGGGGGCACGACGAGGAGTACTTC. Translating gives CASSFDPRGHDEEYF.

This clonotype came up many times. The CDR3 coding sequence is TGTGCCAGCAGCTTAGCGGCTCGGCAGGTCTCGTACGAGCAGTACTTC. The encoded protein is CASSLAARQVSYEQYF. The chain has TRBV7-2 and TRBJ2-7; D unclear. The CDR3 consists of 16 residues. V was clipped by 0 bases and J by 4 bases, with 16 bases between them. Per germline, CDR1 SGHTA and CDR2 FQGNSA.

This clonotype occurred many times. The CDR3 bases are TGTGCCAGCAGTTGGACGGAGCCAGCGGGAGATGCAGAGACCCAGTACTTC. Translation gives CASSWTEPAGDAETQYF. The chain couples TRBV27 to TRBJ2-5; 8 bases are a match to TRBD2. Trimming took 4 bases from V and 4 from J; bases not matched to a gene: 14. The CDR3 loop spans 17 amino acids. Germline V gene sequence: CDR1 MNHEY, CDR2 SMNVEV (reference sequence).

This clonotype has ten or more counts. The chain joins TRBV7-2 to TRBJ2-7; TRBD2 matches 13 bases. The trim removed 6 bases at V and 5 bases at J, leaving 7 bases unmatched. Germline loops: CDR1 SGHTA, CDR2 FQGNSA. The CDR3 totals 15 residues. The CDR3 region is CASSPRTSGRDEQYF. The CDR3 bases are TGTGCCAGCAGTCCCCGGACTAGCGGGAGAGACGAGCAGTACTTC.

The table lists this clonotype with many counts. The CDR3 nucleotides read TGTGCCAGCAGTTTCCCTTATCAGGATACAAGGAACACTGAAGCTTTCTTT. Translation gives CASSFPYQDTRNTEAFF. The rearrangement joins TRBV28 to TRBJ1-1; D gene unclear. V lost 3 bases and J 1 base, leaving 18 bases between the germline ends. Per germline, CDR1 MDHEN and CDR2 SYDVKM. The CDR3 is 17 residues long.

This clonotype appeared many times. The V call is TRBV16, the J call TRBJ1-2; 7 bases line up with TRBD1. Unmatched junction bases numbered 5, after V lost 0 bases and J lost 7 bases. The CDR3 sequence is 14 residues long. Germline lookup yields CDR1 KGHSY and CDR2 FQNENV. The CDR3: CASSQSRGSGGYTF. In DNA form, the CDR3 reads TGTGCCAGCAGCCAATCCAGGGGGAGCGGTGGCTACACCTTC. The complete variable domain, with remaining parts taken from reference TRBV16 and TRBJ1-2, reads GEEVAQTPKHLVRGEGQKAKLYCAPIKGHSYVFWYQQVLKNEFKFLISFQNENVFDETGMPKERFSAKCLPNSPCSLEIQATKLEDSAVYFCASSQSRGSGGYTFGSGTRLTVV.

This clonotype was detected many times. The chain is built from TRBV11-1 and TRBJ2-1; D gene uncertain. V was shortened by 7 bases and J by 6 bases, with 10 bases between the two germline ends. CDR1 and CDR2 from the germline V gene are SGHAT and FQDESV (reference sequence). The length of the CDR3 is 12 residues. CDR3 loop: CASTQLGNEQFF. In DNA form, the CDR3 reads TGTGCCAGCACACAGCTGGGCAATGAGCAGTTCTTC. The full variable domain, with the rest looked up from reference TRBV11-1 and TRBJ2-1, is EAEVAQSPRYKITEKSQAVAFWCDPISGHATLYWYRQILGQGPELLVQFQDESVVDDSQLPKDRFSAERLKGVDSTLKIQPAELGDSAMYLCASTQLGNEQFFGPGTRLTVL.

This clonotype was found a few times. The chain employs TRBV11-2 and TRBJ2-5; 10 nucleotides match TRBD2. The length of the CDR3 is 15 residues. Looked up from germline, CDR1 is SGHAT and CDR2 is FQNNGV. The trim removed 5 bases at V and 5 bases at J, leaving 8 bases unmatched. CDR3 loop: CASSPTAGGYETQYF. CDR3 nucleotides: TGTGCCAGCAGCCCAACAGCGGGGGGGTATGAGACCCAGTACTTC.

This clonotype was counted at least ten times. V usage is TRBV12-3 or TRBV12-4 and J usage is TRBJ1-2; TRBD1 might be the D (5 bases). V lost 8 bases and J lost 2, with 15 bases in between. The CDR3 contains 14 residues. CDR3 sequence: CASGGTSINYGYTF. DNA for the CDR3: TGTGCCAGCGGTGGGACCAGCATCAACTATGGCTACACCTTC.

This clonotype was observed a handful of times. This chain links TRBV20-1 with TRBJ1-5; TRBD1 agrees at 9 bases. The CDR3 is 14 residues long. V shed 6 bases and J 7 bases; nucleotides not matched to a gene: 10. CDR1 is DFQATT and CDR2 is SNEGSKA in the germline V gene (reference sequence). The CDR3 is CSALYRGPGQPQHF. As DNA, the CDR3 is TGCAGTGCACTTTACAGGGGGCCGGGACAGCCCCAGCATTTT.

In its sample, this clonotype was seen a few times. The V gene is TRBV7-2, the J gene TRBJ1-1; a possible D gene is TRBD1 (6 bases). The ends were cut back, 6 bases at V and 0 bases at J, with 20 bases in the middle. The CDR3 sequence is 17 residues long. CDR1 and CDR2 (germline): SGHTA, FQGNSA. The CDR3, as DNA: TGTGCCAGCAGTTTTAGGGTGATGGGGGCTCTGAACACTGAAGCTTTCTTT. This translates into CASSFRVMGALNTEAFF.

This clonotype was detected many times. The chain is built from TRBV6-1 and TRBJ2-1; D possibly uses TRBD1 or TRBD2 (6 bases each). V was pared by 7 bases and J by 2 bases, with 15 bases between. Germline V gives CDR1 MNHNS, CDR2 SASEGT. This CDR3 has 15 residues. The CDR3 region is CASKGGGKTYNEQFF. The CDR3 DNA sequence: TGTGCCAGCAAGGGGGGCGGGAAGACCTACAATGAGCAGTTCTTC.

This clonotype was observed a handful of times. This sequence joins TRBV24-1 and TRBJ1-2; 8 positions match TRBD1. This CDR3 is built from 16 residues. The V gene's germline CDR1 is KGHDR and CDR2 SFDVKD. V gave up 4 bases and J gave up 2 bases; unmatched junction bases: 8. Here the CDR3 reads CATSDRRQGRNYGYTF. CDR3 nucleotides: TGTGCCACCAGTGACCGCCGACAGGGGCGAAACTATGGCTACACCTTC.

This clonotype has a handful of counts. This chain uses TRBV28 with TRBJ2-7, with D perhaps given as TRBD1 or TRBD2 (5 bases each). Germline assignment: CDR1 MDHEN and CDR2 SYDVKM. Between the trimmed V and J ends, which lost 6 bases and 6 bases, there was a span of 12 bases. The CDR3 length is 12 residues. For the CDR3, the DNA is TGTGCCAGCAGCCCAGGGAGAAGCGAGCAGTACTTC. Translated: CASSPGRSEQYF.

There are a few counts of this clonotype. V gene TRBV29-1 combines with J gene TRBJ2-7; D gene unclear. The CDR3 runs to 12 residues. Trimming took off 4 bases at V and 5 bases at J, with 12 bases between the two ends. Germline CDR1 SQVTM, CDR2 ANQGSEA. CDR3: CSVGTEPHEQYF. DNA of the CDR3: TGCAGCGTTGGGACGGAGCCCCACGAGCAGTACTTC.

In this sample, this clonotype turned up many times. The CDR3 nucleotides are TGTGCCAGCAGCTTAAATGCCGGGGAGCTGTTTTTT. This translates into CASSLNAGELFF. The chain carries TRBV7-2 and TRBJ2-2; D ambiguous. Trimming stripped 2 bases from V and 6 bases from J, with 4 bases between. Germline assignment: CDR1 SGHTA and CDR2 FQGNSA. The CDR3 covers 12 residues.

This clonotype was seen ten or more times. The CDR3 protein is CASSSPGQGMRDTQYF. The CDR3 nucleotides are TGTGCCAGCAGTTCGCCGGGACAGGGGATGCGAGATACGCAGTATTTT. The chain couples TRBV27 to TRBJ2-3; 10 nucleotides align to TRBD1. The CDR3 length is 16 residues. In germline, CDR1 is MNHEY, CDR2 SMNVEV (reference sequence). Trimming removed 4 bases from V and 5 bases from J; junction bases left unmatched: 9.

As DNA, the CDR3 is TGCGCCAGCAGCCAAGTCAGCGGGAGCGCCTACGAGCAGTACTTC. It translates to CASSQVSGSAYEQYF. The genes are TRBV4-1 and TRBJ2-7; TRBD2 aligns across 8 bases. This CDR3 spans 15 amino acids. Germline V gene sequence: CDR1 MGHRA, CDR2 YSYEKL. Trimming cost V 1 base and J 2 bases; bases outside gene matches: 4.

A note on this clonotype: Given a much more abundant clone one base away, this may be a read error. This chain joins TRBV19 and TRBJ2-1, with 9 bases identical to TRBD1. V lost 3 bases, J lost 5 bases, and 5 bases stayed unmatched. The CDR3 totals 15 residues. CDR1 LNHDA and CDR2 SQIVND come from the germline V gene (reference sequence). In DNA form, the CDR3 reads TGTGCCAGTAGTATGACAGGGGGACTTCACAATGAGCAGTTCTTC. Its protein product is CASSMTGGLHNEQFF. Complete variable domain (other parts from reference TRBV19 and TRBJ2-1): DGGITQSPKYLFRKEGQNVTLSCEQNLNHDAMYWYRQDPGQGLRLIYYSQIVNDFQKGDIAEGYSVSREKKESFPLTVTSAQKNPTAFYLCASSMTGGLHNEQFFGPGTRLTVL.

The CDR3 DNA reads TGTGCCAGCAGCCCCAGGGGGACTCCGAACACTGAAGCTTTCTTT. Protein: CASSPRGTPNTEAFF. The J gene is TRBJ1-1, the V gene TRBV6-1, with 7 bases lining up with TRBD1. V shed 6 bases, J shed 1 base, and the junction held 8 bases outside the gene matches. Per germline, CDR1 MNHNS and CDR2 SASEGT. This CDR3 is 15 amino acids long.

The CDR3: CAIRGGQGSPLHF. CDR3 nucleotides: TGTGCCATCAGGGGGGGACAGGGGTCACCCCTCCACTTT. This rearrangement joins TRBV10-3 to TRBJ1-6; 10 positions match TRBD1. J was trimmed by 10 bases and V by 6 bases; bases with no gene match: 3. Germline lookup yields CDR1 ENHRY and CDR2 SYGVKD. This CDR3 contains 13 residues.

This clonotype was seen more than once but under ten times. This chain connects TRBV27 to TRBJ2-3, with D possibly called TRBD1 or TRBD2 (5 bases each). Germline lookup yields CDR1 MNHEY and CDR2 SMNVEV (reference sequence). The germline V and J ends were trimmed by 6 bases and 3 bases, with 28 bases remaining between them. This CDR3 comprises 19 residues. The CDR3 DNA is TGTGCCAGCAGACAAATGGGGCTAGCATTTCCCCTAATAACAGATACGCAGTATTTT. Translation gives CASRQMGLAFPLITDTQYF.